The next 20 T cell receptor beta chains were all read from a single sample in a study of T cells in Graves' hyperthyroidism and ophthalmopathy. Amplified TCR beta CDR3 regions derived from RNA transcripts. Using the HTBI primer set, a first-round RT-PCR was run on the TCR CDR3. One entry per CDR3 protein, called by TCRdb with MiXCR from the multiplex PCR reads. The repertoire holds hundreds of thousands of distinct CDR3 sequences, with about 14% as singletons. The specimen sequenced was blood. The source of these receptors is a woman between 50 and 59 years old with Graves' ophthalmopathy.

The V call is TRBV6-2 or TRBV6-3, the J call TRBJ2-6, with a possible D match to TRBD1 (6 bases). Trimming stripped 2 bases from V and 3 bases from J, with 20 bases between. This CDR3 region has 19 residues. Per germline, CDR1 MNHEY and CDR2 SVGEGT. In DNA, the CDR3 is TGTGCCAGCAGTTACGAGTTCGGGACAAGGAGGAATGGGGCCAACGTCCTGACTTTC. As protein: CASSYEFGTRRNGANVLTF.

There are many counts of this clonotype. The J gene is TRBJ2-1, the V gene TRBV6-1, with D perhaps TRBD2 (5 bases). CDR3 length: 14 amino acids. V lost 11 bases and J lost 1, with 15 bases in between. Germline lookup yields CDR1 MNHNS and CDR2 SASEGT. Here the CDR3 reads CAVISAGSYNEQFF. The DNA of the CDR3 is TGTGCCGTCATATCGGCGGGTTCCTACAATGAGCAGTTCTTC.

The chain uses TRBV19 and TRBJ2-2; D is ambiguous. The CDR3 sequence is 16 residues long. Looked up from germline, CDR1 is LNHDA and CDR2 is SQIVND (reference sequence). The V end was cut by 4 bases, the J end by 0 bases, with 12 bases between. The DNA for the CDR3 is TGTGCCAGTAGTAAGGGTACCGGTGCGAACACCGGGGAGCTGTTTTTT. Encoded protein: CASSKGTGANTGELFF.

The table lists this clonotype with many counts. The chain employs TRBV29-1 and TRBJ2-7; TRBD2 agrees at 7 bases. The V segment lost 6 bases and the J segment 2 bases; nucleotides outside the gene matches: 7. CDR3 length equals 13 residues. Germline V gene lookup returns CDR1 SQVTM and CDR2 ANQGSEA. CDR3 bases: TGCAGCGTCGTTGGGGGACTAACCTACGAGCAGTACTTC. Its translation: CSVVGGLTYEQYF.

This clonotype was observed at least ten times. V gene TRBV16 combines with J gene TRBJ1-1; 7 bases are shared with TRBD1. Germline V gene data show CDR1 as KGHSY and CDR2 as FQNENV. The CDR3 sequence is 15 residues long. V shed 4 bases and J 4 bases; nucleotides not matched to a gene: 9. The CDR3 DNA reads TGTGCCAGCAGCCGCACGACAGGGTCGGGCACTGAAGCTTTCTTT. It is translated as CASSRTTGSGTEAFF.

This clonotype has a count of ten or more. J is TRBJ2-1 and V is TRBV10-3; D ambiguous. Germline CDR1 ENHRY, CDR2 SYGVKD. The V end lost 3 bases, the J end lost 0 bases, and 24 bases lay between the germline ends. The CDR3 is made up of 20 amino acids. The CDR3 reads CAISDAGPTRKESSYNEQFF. CDR3 bases: TGTGCCATCAGTGACGCCGGCCCTACACGTAAGGAGAGCTCCTACAATGAGCAGTTCTTC.

In its sample, this clonotype was seen a few times. V usage is TRBV7-3 and J usage is TRBJ2-5; TRBD2 agrees at 14 bases. The CDR3 extends over 18 amino acids. V lost 2 bases, J lost 4 bases, and 9 bases stayed unmatched. CDR1 is SGHTA, CDR2 FQGTGA, per germline. The CDR3, as DNA: TGTGCCAGCAGCTTACTCCCTATCGGACTAGCGGGAGGAGAGACCCAGTACTTC. Protein product: CASSLLPIGLAGGETQYF.

This clonotype has only one observation. The chain is built from TRBV29-1 and TRBJ1-2; TRBD1 might be the D (5 bases). The CDR3 runs to 13 residues. V lost 6 bases and J 6 bases, leaving 17 bases between the germline ends. Germline CDR1 is SQVTM and CDR2 is ANQGSEA. DNA for the CDR3: TGCAGCGTGTCCCCAGCCTTGGGGGATGGCTACACCTTC. Its translation is CSVSPALGDGYTF.

The rearrangement links TRBV11-3 to TRBJ2-4; D may be TRBD2 (6 bases). The CDR3 consists of 20 residues. The V gene lost 0 bases and the J gene lost 0 bases, with 21 bases spanning the gap. Germline V gene data show CDR1 as SGHNT and CDR2 as YENEEA. Written as DNA, the CDR3 is TGTGCCAGCAGCTTAGATTTAGGTAGCGGAAACCAAGTAGCCAAAAACATTCAGTACTTC. This encodes CASSLDLGSGNQVAKNIQYF.

The J gene is TRBJ2-6, the V gene TRBV29-1, with 8 bases identical to TRBD2. J lost 0 bases, V lost 3 bases, and 16 bases had no gene match. From germline, CDR1 is SQVTM and CDR2 ANQGSEA. CDR3 length equals 20 residues. DNA for the CDR3: TGCAGCGTTGACAATAGCGGGACAAGGAATGGGGTCTCTGGGGCCAACGTCCTGACTTTC. Its protein is CSVDNSGTRNGVSGANVLTF.

This clonotype was found many times. The chain employs TRBV7-2 and TRBJ2-3; D is uncertain. Germline lookup yields CDR1 SGHTA and CDR2 FQGNSA. The CDR3 runs 13 residues. V gave up 1 base and J gave up 4 bases, with 6 bases separating them. Written as DNA, the CDR3 is TGTGCCAGCAGCTTAGAACCGTCAGATACGCAGTATTTT. Translated, it gives CASSLEPSDTQYF.

This clonotype was recorded at least ten times. The CDR3 DNA reads as TGCAGTGCTAGAGAGGGGGCGTACGAGCAGTACTTC. As protein: CSAREGAYEQYF. The J gene is TRBJ2-7, the V gene TRBV20-1, with a possible D match to TRBD1 (6 bases). V lost 0 bases, J lost 4 bases, and 7 bases lay in between. Germline CDR1 is DFQATT and CDR2 is SNEGSKA (reference sequence). This CDR3 comprises 12 residues.

This clonotype came up many times. The rearrangement uses TRBV11-1 and TRBJ2-5; D perhaps matches TRBD2 (5 bases). The CDR3 sequence is 15 residues long. The V end was cut by 5 bases, the J end by 9 bases, with 22 bases between. Germline values: CDR1 SGHAT, CDR2 FQDESV (reference sequence). The CDR3 is CASSTPTEGNSAQYF. The DNA for the CDR3 is TGTGCCAGCAGCACTCCGACCGAGGGTAACTCGGCCCAGTACTTC.

The rearrangement uses TRBV4-3 and TRBJ2-3, with TRBD2 identical over 10 bases. There are 16 residues in the CDR3. Germline V CDR1 and CDR2: LGHNA, YSLEER. V was clipped by 1 base and J by 4 bases; unmatched bases: 5. In DNA form, the CDR3 reads TGCGCCAGCAGCCAAGGGCCTAGCGGGAGTTCAGATACGCAGTATTTT. Encoded protein: CASSQGPSGSSDTQYF.

This clonotype was counted a few times. The gene calls are TRBV10-3 and TRBJ2-7; TRBD1 matches at 7 bases. The CDR3 is made up of 13 amino acids. Germline V gene lookup returns CDR1 ENHRY and CDR2 SYGVKD. With 7 bases clipped from V and 6 bases from J, the junction kept 9 bases outside the gene matches. CDR3 loop: CAITPGQTGEQYF. The CDR3 bases are TGTGCCATCACGCCGGGACAGACAGGCGAGCAGTACTTC.

This clonotype was counted at least ten times. Written as DNA, the CDR3 is TGTGCCAGCAGCCAAGAGGGGGTCTTAGAACCCGGGGAGCTGTTTTTT. This sequence encodes CASSQEGVLEPGELFF. This chain links TRBV3-1 with TRBJ2-2, with D tentatively TRBD1 or TRBD2 (5 bases each). The CDR3 runs 16 residues. The V and J ends lost 0 bases and 6 bases respectively, with 14 bases between them. CDR1 and CDR2 from the germline V gene are LGHDT and YNNKEL (reference sequence).

In this sample, this clonotype turned up a few times. This chain joins TRBV20-1 and TRBJ1-6, with 7 bases matching TRBD1. J was trimmed by 9 bases and V by 0 bases; bases with no gene match: 8. Germline lookup yields CDR1 DFQATT and CDR2 SNEGSKA (reference sequence). The CDR3 totals 15 residues. Here the CDR3 reads CSARDQRQGFSPLHF. The DNA for the CDR3 is TGCAGTGCTAGAGATCAGCGACAGGGTTTTTCACCCCTCCACTTT.

Regarding this clonotype: Possible read error: a much larger clone is one base away. This chain connects TRBV7-9 to TRBJ2-5; 8 bases match TRBD2. J gave up 1 base and V 4 bases, and 5 bases lay outside the gene matches. The CDR3 contains 15 residues. Germline-derived CDR1 and CDR2 are SEHNR and FQNEAQ (reference sequence). CDR3 amino acids: CASSSGLGGQETQYF. CDR3 nucleotides: TGTGCCAGCAGCTCGGGACTAGGAGGCCAAGAGACCCAGTACTTC.

In its sample, this clonotype was seen a few times. This chain connects TRBV24-1 to TRBJ2-1, with no clear D. Germline assignment: CDR1 KGHDR and CDR2 SFDVKD. Trimming took off 5 bases at V and 1 base at J, with 5 bases between the two ends. This CDR3 is built from 13 residues. The DNA for the CDR3 is TGTGCCACCAGTGGATTTTCCTACAATGAGCAGTTCTTC. This translates into CATSGFSYNEQFF.

Ten or more counts support this clonotype. V gene TRBV20-1 combines with J gene TRBJ2-7; TRBD2 matches 14 bases. There are 18 residues in the CDR3. Germline CDR1 is DFQATT and CDR2 is SNEGSKA (reference sequence). Losses at the gene ends were 1 base for V and 4 bases for J; bases not matched to a gene: 12. CDR3 in DNA: TGCAGTGCTAGAGCGACGGGACTAGCGGGAGAGTGGGTGTACGAGCAGTACTTC. This gives the protein CSARATGLAGEWVYEQYF.